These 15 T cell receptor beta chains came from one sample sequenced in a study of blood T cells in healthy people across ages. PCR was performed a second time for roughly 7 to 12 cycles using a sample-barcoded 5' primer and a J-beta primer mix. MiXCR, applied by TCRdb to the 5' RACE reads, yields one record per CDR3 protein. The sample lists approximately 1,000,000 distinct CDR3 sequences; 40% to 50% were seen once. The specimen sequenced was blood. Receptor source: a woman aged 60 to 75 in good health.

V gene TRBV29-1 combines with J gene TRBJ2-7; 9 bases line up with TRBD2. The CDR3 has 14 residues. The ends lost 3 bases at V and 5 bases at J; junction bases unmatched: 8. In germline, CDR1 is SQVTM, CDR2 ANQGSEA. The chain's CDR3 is CSVDGSGGLHEQYF. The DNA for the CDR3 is TGCAGCGTTGATGGCAGCGGGGGGCTGCACGAGCAGTACTTC.

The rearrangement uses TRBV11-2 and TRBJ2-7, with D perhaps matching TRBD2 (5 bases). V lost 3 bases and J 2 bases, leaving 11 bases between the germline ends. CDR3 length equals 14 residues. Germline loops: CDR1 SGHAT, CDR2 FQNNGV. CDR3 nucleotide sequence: TGTGCCAGCAGCTTTGCGGGTATTACCTACGAGCAGTACTTC. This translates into CASSFAGITYEQYF.

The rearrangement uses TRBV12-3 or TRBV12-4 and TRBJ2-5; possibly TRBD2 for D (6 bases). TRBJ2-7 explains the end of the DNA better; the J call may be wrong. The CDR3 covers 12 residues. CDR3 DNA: TGTGCCAGCAGGGGCGGGGTCCTCGAGCAGTACTTC. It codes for CASRGGVLEQYF.

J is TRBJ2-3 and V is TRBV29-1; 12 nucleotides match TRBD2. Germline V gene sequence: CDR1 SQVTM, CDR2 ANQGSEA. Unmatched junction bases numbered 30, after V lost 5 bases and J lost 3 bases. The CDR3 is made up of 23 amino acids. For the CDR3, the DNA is TGCAGCGTTCCTCTGGCTAGCGGGAGGGCCCGGGGAATTGATCGCGCACGGACAGATACGCAGTATTTT. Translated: CSVPLASGRARGIDRARTDTQYF.

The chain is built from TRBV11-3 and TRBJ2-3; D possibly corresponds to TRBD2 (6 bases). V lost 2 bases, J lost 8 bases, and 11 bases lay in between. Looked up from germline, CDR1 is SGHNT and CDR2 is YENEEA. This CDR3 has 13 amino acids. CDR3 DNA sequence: TGTGCCAGCAGCTTAAGGAGGGAAGGTACGCAGTATTTT. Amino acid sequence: CASSLRREGTQYF.

CDR3 DNA: TGTGCCAGCAGCCTGTTCTGGGGGTCCGGGAACACAGATACGCAGTATTTT. This codes for CASSLFWGSGNTDTQYF. The gene calls are TRBV5-6 and TRBJ2-3; D could derive from TRBD1 or TRBD2 (5 bases each). The V gene's germline CDR1 is SGHDT and CDR2 YYEEEE. The CDR3 length is 17 residues. V was cut by 4 bases and J by 2 bases, with 20 bases left in between.

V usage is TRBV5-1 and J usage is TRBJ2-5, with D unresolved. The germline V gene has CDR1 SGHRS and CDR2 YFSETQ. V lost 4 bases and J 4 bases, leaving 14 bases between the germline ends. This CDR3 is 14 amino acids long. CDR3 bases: TGCGCCAGCAGCCAGTGGAAAGCGATAGAGACCCAGTACTTC. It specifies CASSQWKAIETQYF.

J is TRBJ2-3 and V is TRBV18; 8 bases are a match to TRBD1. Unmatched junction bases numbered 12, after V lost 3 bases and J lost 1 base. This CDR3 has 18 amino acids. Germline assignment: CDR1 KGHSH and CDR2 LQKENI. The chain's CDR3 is CASSPLRVPGQGTDTQYF. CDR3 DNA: TGTGCCAGCTCACCGCTGAGAGTACCGGGACAGGGCACAGATACGCAGTATTTT.

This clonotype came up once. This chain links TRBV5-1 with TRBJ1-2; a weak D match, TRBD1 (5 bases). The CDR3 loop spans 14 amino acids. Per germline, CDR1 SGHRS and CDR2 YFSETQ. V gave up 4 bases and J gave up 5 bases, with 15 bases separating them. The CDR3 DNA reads TGCGCCAGCAGCGACGAGGGGTTCGGTTATGGCTACACCTTC. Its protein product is CASSDEGFGYGYTF.

This chain's CDR3 is CASSSWANAATDTQYF. DNA for the CDR3: TGTGCCAGCAGCTCATGGGCTAACGCAGCCACAGATACGCAGTATTTT. The chain couples TRBV11-2 to TRBJ2-3; D ambiguous. Trimming removed 4 bases from V and 2 bases from J, with 16 bases in between. Germline CDR1 reads SGHAT; CDR2 reads FQNNGV. CDR3 length: 16 residues.

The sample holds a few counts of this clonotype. CDR3 loop: CASSQGAGRANVLTF. CDR3 in DNA: TGCGCCAGCAGCCAAGGGGCAGGGAGGGCCAACGTCCTGACTTTC. This rearrangement joins TRBV4-1 to TRBJ2-6; a possible D gene is TRBD1 (5 bases). Germline V lookup: CDR1 MGHRA, CDR2 YSYEKL. Trimming took off 1 base at V and 5 bases at J, with 9 bases between the two ends. The CDR3 has 15 residues.

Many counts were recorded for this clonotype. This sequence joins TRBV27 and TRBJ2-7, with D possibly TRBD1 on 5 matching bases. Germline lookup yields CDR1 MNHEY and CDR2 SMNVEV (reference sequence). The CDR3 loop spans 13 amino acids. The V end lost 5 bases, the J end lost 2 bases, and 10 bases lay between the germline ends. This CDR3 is CASSLRQTYEQYF. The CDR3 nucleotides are TGTGCCAGCAGTCTCCGACAGACCTACGAGCAGTACTTC.

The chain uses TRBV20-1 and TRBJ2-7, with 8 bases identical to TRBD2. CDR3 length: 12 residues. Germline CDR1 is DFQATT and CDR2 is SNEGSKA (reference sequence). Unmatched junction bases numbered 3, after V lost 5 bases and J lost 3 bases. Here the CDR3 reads CSAYSGIYEQYF. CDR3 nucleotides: TGCAGTGCTTATAGCGGGATCTACGAGCAGTACTTC.

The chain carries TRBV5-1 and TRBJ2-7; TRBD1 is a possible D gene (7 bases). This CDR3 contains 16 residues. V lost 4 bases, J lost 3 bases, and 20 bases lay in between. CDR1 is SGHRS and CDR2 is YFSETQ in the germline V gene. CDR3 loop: CASSRGPRQGGYEQYF. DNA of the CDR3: TGCGCCAGCAGCCGGGGTCCGAGACAGGGAGGCTACGAGCAGTACTTC.

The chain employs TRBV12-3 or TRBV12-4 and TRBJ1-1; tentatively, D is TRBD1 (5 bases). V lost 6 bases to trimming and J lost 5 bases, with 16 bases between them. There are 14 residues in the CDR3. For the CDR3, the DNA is TGTGCCAGCAGGCCGGCCGGGGGTGGTACTGAAGCTTTCTTT. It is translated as CASRPAGGGTEAFF.